Sequencing of this TCR beta chain was carried out in a study of prognosis after radiotherapy for stage I lung cancer. Study information: The study recorded squamous cell carcinoma in roughly 7 patients and adenocarcinoma in twelve. Subsequent to radiotherapy, distant metastatic disease emerged in a handful of patients (median roughly 7 months), whereas some 16 exhibited no significant progression. Study results and caveats: Some TCR clones were expanded. Whether these clones were tumor-specific was not determined. In patients receiving stereotactic body radiation therapy, unique TCR clone counts fell afterward, median about 10,000 versus 6,900.

The V and J ends lost 5 bases and 3 bases, in that order; junction bases with no gene match: 11. The CDR3 spans 17 residues. The V gene's germline CDR1 is MNHNS and CDR2 SASEGT. From genomic DNA, two-round multiplex PCR was used to amplify TCR beta CDR3. Individual primers that were specific to each TRBV and TRBJ gene served in first-round PCR. A single record per CDR3 protein comes from TCRdb applying MiXCR to the multiplex PCR reads. This table holds 25,000 to 30,000 distinct CDR3 sequences, around two fifths found once. On this clonotype itself: Antigen specificity is unknown. Since a much larger clone is just one base distant, this may be a read error.

This sequence was found in a donor over 45 with non-small cell lung cancer. Sequencing used PBMCs, obtained before or after stereotactic body radiation therapy (not recorded which). The rearrangement uses TRBV6-1 and TRBJ1-5, with 9 bases aligning to TRBD1. The CDR3, as DNA: TGTGCCAGCAGTAAGAATACACAGGGGGCCCCCAATCAGCCCCAGCATTTT. Protein sequence: CASSKNTQGAPNQPQHF.